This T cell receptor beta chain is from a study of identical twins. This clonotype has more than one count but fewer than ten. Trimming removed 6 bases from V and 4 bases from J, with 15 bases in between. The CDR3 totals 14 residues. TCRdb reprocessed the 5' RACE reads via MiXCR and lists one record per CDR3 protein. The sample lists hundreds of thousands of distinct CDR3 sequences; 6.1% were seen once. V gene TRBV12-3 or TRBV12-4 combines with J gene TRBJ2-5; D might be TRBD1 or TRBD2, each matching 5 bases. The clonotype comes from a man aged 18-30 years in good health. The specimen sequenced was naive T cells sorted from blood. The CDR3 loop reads CASSLLRGRETQYF. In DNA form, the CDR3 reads TGTGCCAGCAGCTTACTTAGGGGACGAGAGACCCAGTACTTC.